The rows below give T cell receptor beta chains drawn from one sample of a study of beta chain features in type 1 diabetes. Method: immunoSEQ multiplex PCR; TCRdb's copy keeps in-frame clones and lacks some. Among 400,000 or so clones listed, 8% to 10% were seen once. The sequencing sample was made of central memory CD4+ T cells from blood. The source is a young man with type 1 diabetes. Both conserved end residues are part of each CDR3. A D gene is named only where the DNA matches it firmly. Clone size, where shown, is once, few, many, or a class for clones that have expanded.

J,size,V,D,DNA,CDR3
TRBJ2-7,NA,TRBV20-1,NA,TGCAGTGCTCGCCGCCTATACGAGCAGTACTTC,CSARRLYEQYF
TRBJ2-7,NA,TRBV11-2,NA,TGTGCCAGCAGCCCCGGGGGTCTACGGGACCTCTACGAGCAGTACTTC,CASSPGGLRDLYEQYF
TRBJ2-7,few,TRBV5-1,TRBD1,TGCGCCAGCAACCGGGACAGAAGAGACGAGCAGTACTTC,CASNRDRRDEQYF
TRBJ1-1,few,TRBV10-2,TRBD1,TGCGCCAGCATCTTTGGACAGGGGGCTGAAGCTTTCTTT,CASIFGQGAEAFF
TRBJ2-5,few,TRBV5-1,TRBD2,TGCGCCAGCAGCTTGGAAGCGGGAGGGACGCAGACCCAGTACTTC,CASSLEAGGTQTQYF
TRBJ2-5,few,TRBV6-1,NA,TGTGCCAGCCGGACTACGCAAGAGACCCAGTACTTC,CASRTTQETQYF
TRBJ2-7,NA,TRBV5-1,NA,TGCGCCAGCAGCGCCCAGGGGTGGCAGTACTTC,CASSAQGWQYF
TRBJ1-2,NA,TRBV19,NA,TGTGCCAGTAGATATGGACAGATTCAAGAGGGCTACACCTTC,CASRYGQIQEGYTF
TRBJ1-5,many,TRBV19,NA,TGTGCCAGTGGTCGGGGGGCGGATCAGCCCCAGCATTTT,CASGRGADQPQHF
TRBJ2-1,few,TRBV7-9,NA,TGTGCCAGCGATTTTGGGACCTCCTACAATGAGCAGTTCTTC,CASDFGTSYNEQFF
TRBJ2-5,NA,TRBV7-9,NA,TGTGCCAGCAGCTTAAATCTCCGCGGAGAGACCCAGTACTTC,CASSLNLRGETQYF
TRBJ1-5,many,TRBV7-9,NA,TGTGCCAGCAGCTTAGCCGCAGGATCGGGCAATCAGCCCCAGCATTTT,CASSLAAGSGNQPQHF
TRBJ1-5,few,TRBV6-5,NA,TGTGCCAGCACCCACCAGGGCCAGCCCCAGCATTTT,CASTHQGQPQHF
TRBJ1-5,NA,TRBV10-3,TRBD1,TGTGCCATCAGTCCTGACAGGGCCGGCGGTCAGCCCCAGCATTTT,CAISPDRAGGQPQHF
TRBJ2-2,NA,TRBV27,NA,TGTGCCAGCAGTCGCCCAACGGGAGCGGCCGGGGAGCTGTTTTTT,CASSRPTGAAGELFF
TRBJ2-3,few,TRBV5-1,TRBD2,TGCGCCAGCAGCTTGGGCGGACTAGCGGGAGGTCAGGCAGATACGCAGTATTTT,CASSLGGLAGGQADTQYF
TRBJ2-7,NA,TRBV6-6,NA,TGTGCCAGCAGTTCAAGGGTATTCTCCTACGAGCAGTACTTC,CASSSRVFSYEQYF
TRBJ2-2,few,TRBV18,TRBD1,TGTGCCAGCTCACCACGACAGGGAGAGGGCTCCGGGGAGCTGTTTTTT,CASSPRQGEGSGELFF
TRBJ2-7,NA,TRBV7-7,TRBD1,TGTGCCAGCAGCTTAGGGGACAGCTCCTACGAGCAGTACTTC,CASSLGDSSYEQYF
TRBJ2-4,NA,TRBV7-2,NA,TGTGCCAGCAGCAGGGACGAAAACATTCAGTACTTC,CASSRDENIQYF
TRBJ1-2,few,TRBV11-2,TRBD1,TGTGCCAGCAGCCTAACGACAGGGCAGAACTATGGCTACACCTTC,CASSLTTGQNYGYTF
TRBJ1-4,NA,TRBV7-2,TRBD1,TGTGCCAGCAGCTTTCGACAGCTGGACAGGGGAACTAATGAAAAACTGTTTTTT,CASSFRQLDRGTNEKLFF
TRBJ1-4,few,TRBV7-2,NA,TGTGCCAGCACCCGGGGAGGGGGAGAAAAACTGTTTTTT,CASTRGGGEKLFF
TRBJ2-2,few,TRBV19,TRBD2,TGTGCCAGTAGTACCTCCGTTTCTAGCGGGAGGGCCTCCTGGACCGGGGAGCTGTTTTTT,CASSTSVSSGRASWTGELFF
TRBJ2-3,few,TRBV7-2,NA,TGTGCCAGCAGCTGGGGTGTTGCGCGGTCAAGCAGCACAGATACGCAGTATTTT,CASSWGVARSSSTDTQYF
TRBJ1-5,many,TRBV7-2,TRBD1,TGTGCCAGCAGCTTAGGAGGGTCAGGGGGGTTCAATCAGCCCCAGCATTTT,CASSLGGSGGFNQPQHF
TRBJ1-1,NA,TRBV5-1,TRBD1,TGCGCCAGCAGCTTGGCTGGGACAGGGACCTTTGAAGCTTTCTTT,CASSLAGTGTFEAFF
TRBJ2-7,NA,TRBV14,NA,TGTGCCAGCAGCCAAAGGGGAGCGGCTAATGTGGAGTACTTC,CASSQRGAANVEYF
TRBJ2-1,few,TRBV11-2,NA,TGTGCCAGCAGCTTAGTAGGGGAAGCCTCCTACAATGAGCAGTTCTTC,CASSLVGEASYNEQFF
TRBJ1-1,few,TRBV7-2,TRBD1,TGTGCCAGCAGCTTAGTCCAGGGGGCGGGCACTGAAGCTTTCTTT,CASSLVQGAGTEAFF
TRBJ1-1,NA,TRBV5-6,TRBD1,TGTGCCAGCAGCTTGGTTACCGGGACAGGGGACTCTTTCTTT,CASSLVTGTGDSFF
TRBJ2-5,few,TRBV5-4,TRBD2,TGTGCCAGCAGCTCGACTAGCGGGGGACGGGGAGAGACCCAGTACTTC,CASSSTSGGRGETQYF
TRBJ1-1,few,TRBV4-2,NA,TGTGCCAGCAGCCTAGCCTCTATGAACACTGAAGCTTTCTTT,CASSLASMNTEAFF
TRBJ2-7,NA,TRBV11-2,TRBD2,TGTGCCAGCAGCTCACTTAAAAGCGGGAGCTCCTACGAGCAGTACTTC,CASSSLKSGSSYEQYF
TRBJ2-5,many,TRBV28,TRBD2,TGTGCCAGCAGTTCTCTACTAGCGGGAGCGAGAGAGACCCAGTACTTC,CASSSLLAGARETQYF